Following are 15 T cell receptor beta chains from one sample sequenced in a study of cytomegalovirus exposure and HLA in healthy donors. Primers included in the PCR were 60 Vbeta and 13 Jbeta primers. Only in-frame clones appear in the TCRdb table, and some are missing; sequencing was by immunoSEQ multiplex PCR. The sample has approximately 200,000 clones, roughly 80% seen once. Sequenced input: PBMCs. These receptor sequences come from a girl under 10 years old in good health and CMV-seronegative.

The V gene is TRBV2, the J gene TRBJ1-4; D gene uncertain. Trimming shortened V by 5 bases and J by 0 bases, and 10 bases separated the two germline ends. CDR3 length: 15 residues. CDR1 and CDR2 from the germline V gene are SNHLY and FYNNEI. The CDR3, as DNA: TGTGCCAGCAGTCCTACTCCCTCAACTAATGAAAAACTGTTTTTT. Residues: CASSPTPSTNEKLFF.

This chain links TRBV5-4 with TRBJ2-4; 7 positions agree with TRBD1. This CDR3 is built from 15 residues. Germline CDR1 reads SGHNT; CDR2 reads YYREEE (reference sequence). V trimming: 5 bases; J trimming: 0 bases; junction bases outside the gene matches: 5. Here the CDR3 reads CASSRGQLAKNIQYF. CDR3 coding DNA: TGTGCCAGCAGTCGGGGACAGCTAGCCAAAAACATTCAGTACTTC. The full variable domain, with the rest looked up from reference TRBV5-4 and TRBJ2-4, is ETGVTQSPTHLIKTRGQQVTLRCSSQSGHNTVSWYQQALGQGPQFIFQYYREEENGRGNFPPRFSGLQFPNYSSELNVNALELDDSALYLCASSRGQLAKNIQYFGAGTRLSVL.

This clone appeared a few times. Other DNA variants within this sample encode the same CDR3. The gene calls are TRBV19 and TRBJ1-1; D not resolved. This CDR3 is built from 14 residues. V lost 4 bases and J lost 2, with 11 bases in between. The germline CDR1 and CDR2 sequences are LNHDA and SQIVND (reference sequence). This CDR3 is CASSTGGRNTEAFF. As DNA, the CDR3 is TGTGCCAGTAGTACCGGCGGGAGAAACACTGAAGCTTTCTTT.

This chain joins TRBV6-1 and TRBJ2-5, with 8 bases identical to TRBD1. The CDR3 is 15 residues long. Germline assignment: CDR1 MNHNS and CDR2 SASEGT. Unmatched junction bases numbered 12, after V lost 5 bases and J lost 7 bases. The CDR3 DNA sequence: TGTGCCAGCAGTACGTATCCAGGGGGCTTGGTGACCCAGTACTTC. Its translation is CASSTYPGGLVTQYF.

The chain recombines TRBV6-6 with TRBJ2-1; a possible D gene is TRBD1 (6 bases). CDR3 length: 13 amino acids. The germline V gene has CDR1 MNHNY and CDR2 SVGAGI (reference sequence). The V and J ends lost 7 bases and 10 bases respectively, with 17 bases between them. CDR3 in amino acids: CASNARPRGEQFF. CDR3 in DNA: TGTGCCAGCAATGCCAGACCCAGGGGCGAGCAGTTCTTC.

This sequence joins TRBV5-4 and TRBJ2-5; 10 nucleotides agree with TRBD2. There are 16 residues in the CDR3. The germline gives CDR1 SGHNT, CDR2 YYREEE (reference sequence). The junction had 3 bases not matched to a gene; V was cut back by 0 bases and J by 1 base. The CDR3 DNA reads TGTGCCAGCAGCTTGGGACTAGCGGGTTTCCAAGAGACCCAGTACTTC. Its protein product is CASSLGLAGFQETQYF.

CDR3 sequence reads: CASTLQGGVNTEAFF. CDR3 nucleotide sequence: TGTGCCAGCACCCTGCAGGGTGGGGTGAACACTGAAGCTTTCTTT. This chain uses TRBV6-1 with TRBJ1-1, with a possible D match to TRBD1 (5 bases). Between the trimmed V and J ends, which lost 7 bases and 0 bases, there was a span of 15 bases. Germline V gene data show CDR1 as MNHNS and CDR2 as SASEGT. This CDR3 is 15 amino acids long.

This clone was seen more than once but under ten times. The rearrangement joins TRBV4-1 to TRBJ2-7; D may be TRBD2 (5 bases). CDR3 length: 15 residues. Germline assignment: CDR1 MGHRA and CDR2 YSYEKL. With 0 bases removed from V and 3 bases from J, the gap between germline ends came to 12 bases. CDR3 protein: CASSQDLGLLYEQYF. The CDR3 DNA sequence: TGCGCCAGCAGCCAAGATCTCGGACTGCTCTACGAGCAGTACTTC.

V usage is TRBV10-3 and J usage is TRBJ1-2; tentative D call: TRBD1 (5 bases). The V gene lost 4 bases and the J gene lost 3 bases, with 12 bases spanning the gap. Per germline, CDR1 ENHRY and CDR2 SYGVKD. The CDR3 runs 14 residues. CDR3 in amino acids: CAISGAGSDYGYTF. The CDR3 DNA sequence: TGTGCCATCAGTGGGGCAGGGTCAGACTATGGCTACACCTTC.

The chain recombines TRBV29-1 with TRBJ1-1; no clear D gene. V shed 6 bases and J shed 9 bases, with 11 bases lying between them. Germline CDR1 is SQVTM and CDR2 is ANQGSEA. The CDR3 length is 10 residues. CDR3 DNA sequence: TGCAGCGTCCTAACAGACAAAGCTTTCTTT. This translates into CSVLTDKAFF.

The CDR3 nucleotides are TGTGCCAGTAGTATCCTGGCGGGAGACCTTTATACGCAGTATTTT. It yields the protein CASSILAGDLYTQYF. The rearrangement uses TRBV19 and TRBJ2-3; 7 bases map to TRBD2. V shed 3 bases, J shed 7 bases, and the junction held 10 bases outside the gene matches. CDR1 and CDR2 (germline): LNHDA, SQIVND (reference sequence). The CDR3 has 15 residues.

In this sample, this clone turned up a few times. This sequence joins TRBV5-1 and TRBJ1-1; TRBD1 might be the D (5 bases). V gave up 7 bases and J gave up 4 bases, with 17 bases separating them. CDR1 and CDR2 from the germline V gene are SGHRS and YFSETQ. The CDR3 loop spans 14 amino acids. This CDR3 reads CASGEGVGSTEAFF. The CDR3 DNA reads as TGCGCCAGCGGGGAAGGGGTGGGTAGCACTGAAGCTTTCTTT. The entire variable domain, with the rest obtained from reference TRBV5-1 and TRBJ1-1, is as follows: KAGVTQTPRYLIKTRGQQVTLSCSPISGHRSVSWYQQTPGQGLQFLFEYFSETQRNKGNFPGRFSGRQFSNSRSEMNVSTLELGDSALYLCASGEGVGSTEAFFGQGTRLTVV.

J is TRBJ1-1 and V is TRBV4-2, with a possible D match to TRBD1 (5 bases). The CDR3 runs 14 residues. The V and J ends lost 1 base and 6 bases respectively, with 12 bases between them. Germline V CDR1 and CDR2: LGHNA, YNFKEQ. The CDR3 sequence is CASSQGGGIAEAFF. The CDR3 nucleotides read TGTGCCAGCAGCCAAGGGGGGGGGATCGCTGAAGCTTTCTTT.

The chain joins TRBV7-9 to TRBJ2-7, with a possible D match to TRBD1 (6 bases). The length of the CDR3 is 14 residues. V gave up 5 bases and J gave up 1 base, with 12 bases separating them. Germline CDR1 SEHNR, CDR2 FQNEAQ (reference sequence). CDR3 in DNA: TGTGCCAGCAGCGAACAGGGTATGTCCTACGAGCAGTACTTC. This translates into CASSEQGMSYEQYF.

CDR3 coding DNA: TGTGCCAGCAGCTTATTACGGCTAGCGGGGGGATGGATCACAGATACGCAGTATTTT. This translates into CASSLLRLAGGWITDTQYF. The chain combines TRBV7-9 with TRBJ2-3; TRBD2 aligns across 11 bases. This CDR3 is 19 amino acids long. Trimming cost V 2 bases and J 2 bases; bases outside gene matches: 12. Germline V gives CDR1 SEHNR, CDR2 FQNEAQ (reference sequence).